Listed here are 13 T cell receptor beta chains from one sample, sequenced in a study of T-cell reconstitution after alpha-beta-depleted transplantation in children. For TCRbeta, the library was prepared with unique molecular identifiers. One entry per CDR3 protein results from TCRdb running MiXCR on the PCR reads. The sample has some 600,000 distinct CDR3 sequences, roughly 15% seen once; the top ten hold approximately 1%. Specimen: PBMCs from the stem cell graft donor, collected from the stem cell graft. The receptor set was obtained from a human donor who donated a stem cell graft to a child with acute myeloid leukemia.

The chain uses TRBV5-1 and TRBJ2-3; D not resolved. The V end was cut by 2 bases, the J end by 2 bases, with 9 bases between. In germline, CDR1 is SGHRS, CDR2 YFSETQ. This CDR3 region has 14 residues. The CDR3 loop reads CASSFRVITDTQYF. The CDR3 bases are TGCGCCAGCAGCTTTCGGGTAATCACAGATACGCAGTATTTT.

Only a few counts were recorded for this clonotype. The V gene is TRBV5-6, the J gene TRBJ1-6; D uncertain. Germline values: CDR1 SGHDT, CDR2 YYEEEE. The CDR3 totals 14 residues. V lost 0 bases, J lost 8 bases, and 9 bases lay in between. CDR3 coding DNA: TGTGCCAGCAGCTTGGGTGTTGGGTATTCACCCCTCCACTTT. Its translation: CASSLGVGYSPLHF.

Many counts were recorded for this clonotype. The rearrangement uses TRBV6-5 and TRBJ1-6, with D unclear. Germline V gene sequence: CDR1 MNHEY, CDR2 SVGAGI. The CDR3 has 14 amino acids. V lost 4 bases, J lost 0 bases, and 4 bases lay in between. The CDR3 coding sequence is TGTGCCAGCAGTTCAGACTCCTATAATTCACCCCTCCACTTT. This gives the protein CASSSDSYNSPLHF.

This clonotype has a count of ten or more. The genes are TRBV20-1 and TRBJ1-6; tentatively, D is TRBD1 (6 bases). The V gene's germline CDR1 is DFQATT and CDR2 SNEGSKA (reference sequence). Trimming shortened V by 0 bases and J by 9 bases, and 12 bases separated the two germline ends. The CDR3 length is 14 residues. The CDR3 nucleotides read TGCAGTGCTAGAGATCAGGGACATAGTTCACCCCTCCACTTT. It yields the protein CSARDQGHSSPLHF.

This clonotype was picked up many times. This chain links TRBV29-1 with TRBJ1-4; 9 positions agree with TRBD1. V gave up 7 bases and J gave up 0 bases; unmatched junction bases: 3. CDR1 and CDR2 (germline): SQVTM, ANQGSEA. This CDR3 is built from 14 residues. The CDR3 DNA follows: TGCAGCGCGGGACAGGGTGCAACTAATGAAAAACTGTTTTTT. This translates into CSAGQGATNEKLFF.

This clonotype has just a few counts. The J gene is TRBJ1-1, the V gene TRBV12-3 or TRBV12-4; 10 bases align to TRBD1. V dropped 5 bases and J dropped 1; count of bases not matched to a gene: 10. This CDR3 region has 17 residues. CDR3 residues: CASSSLRQGATNTEAFF. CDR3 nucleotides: TGTGCCAGCAGTAGCTTAAGACAGGGGGCCACGAACACTGAAGCTTTCTTT.

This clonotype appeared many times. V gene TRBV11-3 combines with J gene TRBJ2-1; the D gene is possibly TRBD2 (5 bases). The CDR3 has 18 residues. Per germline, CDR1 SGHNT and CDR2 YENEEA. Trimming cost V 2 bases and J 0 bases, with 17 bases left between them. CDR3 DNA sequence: TGTGCCAGCAGCTTAAGAGACGGGGTCAGCTACTCCTACAATGAGCAGTTCTTC. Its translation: CASSLRDGVSYSYNEQFF.

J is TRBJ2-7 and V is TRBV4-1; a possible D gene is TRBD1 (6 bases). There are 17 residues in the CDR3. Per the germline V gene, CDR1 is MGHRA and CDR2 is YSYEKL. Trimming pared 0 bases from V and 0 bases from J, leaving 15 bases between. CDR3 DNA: TGCGCCAGCAGCCAAGATCAGGAGACAGGCAGCTCCTACGAGCAGTACGTC. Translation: CASSQDQETGSSYEQYV.

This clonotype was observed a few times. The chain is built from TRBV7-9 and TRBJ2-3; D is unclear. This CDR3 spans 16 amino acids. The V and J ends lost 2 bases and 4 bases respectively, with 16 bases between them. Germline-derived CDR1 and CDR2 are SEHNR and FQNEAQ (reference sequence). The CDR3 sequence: CASSLPGLLWADTQYF. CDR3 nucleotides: TGTGCCAGCAGCTTACCCGGATTACTGTGGGCAGATACGCAGTATTTT.

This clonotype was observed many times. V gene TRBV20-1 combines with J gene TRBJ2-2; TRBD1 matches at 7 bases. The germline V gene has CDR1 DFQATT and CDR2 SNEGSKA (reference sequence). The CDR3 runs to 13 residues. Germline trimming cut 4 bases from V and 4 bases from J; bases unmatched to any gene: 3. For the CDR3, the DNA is TGCAGTGCTACGGGACAGACCACCGGGGAGCTGTTTTTT. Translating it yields CSATGQTTGELFF.

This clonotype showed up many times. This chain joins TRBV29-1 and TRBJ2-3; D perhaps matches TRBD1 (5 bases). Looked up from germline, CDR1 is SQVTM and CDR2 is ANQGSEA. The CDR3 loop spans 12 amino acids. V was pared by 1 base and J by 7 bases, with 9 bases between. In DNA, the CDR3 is TGCAGCGTTGAAGGGGGCAGATATACGCAGTATTTT. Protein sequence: CSVEGGRYTQYF.

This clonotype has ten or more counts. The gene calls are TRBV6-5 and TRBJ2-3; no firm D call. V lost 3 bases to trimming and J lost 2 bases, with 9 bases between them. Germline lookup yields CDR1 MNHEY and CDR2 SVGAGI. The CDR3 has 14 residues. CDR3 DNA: TGTGCCAGCAGTTATAGGCTTACCACAGATACGCAGTATTTT. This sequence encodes CASSYRLTTDTQYF.

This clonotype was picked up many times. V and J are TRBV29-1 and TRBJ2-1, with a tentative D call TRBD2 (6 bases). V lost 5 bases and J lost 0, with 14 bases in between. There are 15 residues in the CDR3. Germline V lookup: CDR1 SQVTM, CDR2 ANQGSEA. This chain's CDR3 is CSVMGGGNSYNEQFF. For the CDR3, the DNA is TGCAGCGTTATGGGGGGTGGGAACTCCTACAATGAGCAGTTCTTC.